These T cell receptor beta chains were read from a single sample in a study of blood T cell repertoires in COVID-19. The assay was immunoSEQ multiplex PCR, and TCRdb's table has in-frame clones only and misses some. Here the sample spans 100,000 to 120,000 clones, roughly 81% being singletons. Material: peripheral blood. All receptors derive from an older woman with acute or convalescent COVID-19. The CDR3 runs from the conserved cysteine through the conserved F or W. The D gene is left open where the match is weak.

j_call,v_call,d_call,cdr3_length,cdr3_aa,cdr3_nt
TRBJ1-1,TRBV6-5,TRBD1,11,CASTDRAEAFF,TGTGCCAGCACAGACAGGGCTGAAGCTTTCTTT
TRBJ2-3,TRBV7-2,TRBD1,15,CASSPTGGSLDTQYF,TGTGCCAGCAGCCCGACAGGGGGCTCTTTAGATACGCAGTATTTT
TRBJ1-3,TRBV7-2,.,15,CASSSPTVSGNTIYF,TGTGCCAGCAGCTCGCCTACAGTGTCTGGAAACACCATATATTTT
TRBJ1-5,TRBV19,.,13,CASSRPGGQPQHF,TGTGCCAGTAGTCGGCCAGGTGGACAGCCCCAGCATTTT
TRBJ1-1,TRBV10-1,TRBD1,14,CASSDGQGYTEAFF,TGCGCCAGCAGTGACGGACAGGGGTACACTGAAGCTTTCTTT
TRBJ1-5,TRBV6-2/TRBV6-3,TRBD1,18,CASSYRDRGLGSDQPQHF,TGTGCCAGCAGTTACAGAGACAGGGGTCTCGGGTCGGATCAGCCCCAGCATTTT
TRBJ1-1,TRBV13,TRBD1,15,CASSLGDRGITEAFF,TGTGCCAGCAGCTTAGGAGACAGGGGTATCACTGAAGCTTTCTTT
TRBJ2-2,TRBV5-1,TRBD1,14,CASSWDRGSGELFF,TGCGCCAGCAGCTGGGACAGGGGGTCCGGGGAGCTGTTTTTT
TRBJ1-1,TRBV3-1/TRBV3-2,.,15,CASSLRGHVNTEAFF,TGTGCCAGCAGCCTCCGGGGACATGTGAACACTGAAGCTTTCTTT
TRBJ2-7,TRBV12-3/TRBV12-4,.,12,CASRGESYEQYF,TGTGCCAGCAGGGGAGAATCCTACGAGCAGTACTTC
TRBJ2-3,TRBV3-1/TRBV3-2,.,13,CASSSSPGGTQYF,TGTGCCAGCAGCTCTAGCCCCGGGGGTACGCAGTATTTT